One sample yielded the 5 T cell receptor beta chains listed below, sequenced in a study of cytomegalovirus exposure and HLA in healthy donors. PCR was performed using 60 Vbeta and 13 Jbeta primers. The protocol was immunoSEQ multiplex PCR, while the TCRdb copy is restricted to in-frame clones and leaves out a portion. This sample yields under 150,000 clones, of which roughly two thirds are seen a single time; almost 8.5% belongs to the top ten. What was sequenced was PBMCs. These receptors were taken from a man in his late teens or twenties in good health and CMV-seropositive.

The chain couples TRBV5-6 to TRBJ1-1; 7 nucleotides align to TRBD1. The CDR3 is 13 residues long. V shed 2 bases and J 4 bases; nucleotides not matched to a gene: 2. The V gene's germline CDR1 is SGHDT and CDR2 YYEEEE. This CDR3 reads CASSFQGGTEAFF. CDR3 nucleotide sequence: TGTGCCAGCAGCTTCCAGGGGGGCACTGAAGCTTTCTTT.

The genes are TRBV6-1 and TRBJ2-7; 9 bases are a match to TRBD1. The CDR3 has 15 residues. Per germline, CDR1 MNHNS and CDR2 SASEGT. J gave up 6 bases and V 6 bases, and 12 bases lay outside the gene matches. The CDR3 region has the DNA TGTGCCAGCAGGTCACAGGGGGCGCGTCCGAGCGAGCAGTACTTC. Translation: CASRSQGARPSEQYF.

This clone was counted once. The V and J genes are TRBV6-1 and TRBJ2-7; TRBD2 aligns across 7 bases. The CDR3 spans 13 residues. V was pared by 6 bases and J by 7 bases, with 9 bases of the junction left unmatched. Germline loops: CDR1 MNHNS, CDR2 SASEGT. CDR3 coding DNA: TGTGCCAGCAGGCCAGCGGGGTCGTATGAGCAGTACTTC. Translation gives CASRPAGSYEQYF.

The rearrangement links TRBV11-3 to TRBJ1-1; TRBD1 matches at 8 bases. The CDR3 is 14 residues long. Trimming cost V 5 bases and J 7 bases; bases outside gene matches: 9. Germline assignment: CDR1 SGHNT and CDR2 YENEEA. DNA of the CDR3: TGTGCCAGCAGCCAGGGGGCCAGTATAGGTGAAGCTTTCTTT. As protein: CASSQGASIGEAFF.

The CDR3 DNA sequence: TGCGCCAGCAGCTGGGGACAGGGGGTCGGGGAGCTGTTTTTT. Its translation is CASSWGQGVGELFF. The chain links TRBV5-1 to TRBJ2-2, with 11 positions matching TRBD1. Germline CDR1 and CDR2: SGHRS and YFSETQ. The CDR3 contains 14 residues. The junction had 2 bases not matched to a gene; V was cut back by 3 bases and J by 7 bases.